This TCR beta chain originates from a study of CD8 T cell repertoires and HIV-1 epitope variants. The data were produced by immunoSEQ multiplex PCR, yet TCRdb's version contains in-frame clones alone and is incomplete. The sample shows about 4,300 clones, 60% to 65% of them seen only once. In the case of this clone: The antigen remains undetermined.

V was cut by 5 bases and J by 9 bases, with 8 bases left in between. CDR1 is MNHEY, CDR2 SVGAGI, per germline. The CDR3 consists of 11 residues. The TCR was taken from a male donor with HIV. Input material: cultured CD8+ T cells derived from PBMCs. V gene TRBV6-5 combines with J gene TRBJ2-1; D possibly matches TRBD1 or TRBD2 (6 bases each). CDR3: CASSEGGEQFF. DNA of the CDR3: TGTGCCAGCAGTGAGGGGGGTGAGCAGTTCTTC.